This TCR beta chain was obtained from a study of blood T cells in healthy people across ages. This clonotype was observed a few times. Primed by a sample-barcoded 5' primer and a J-beta primer mix, a second PCR proceeded for about 7 to 11 cycles. MiXCR, run by TCRdb on the 5' RACE reads, gives a single entry per CDR3 protein. This repertoire shows roughly 700,000 distinct CDR3 sequences, around 25% found once; its top ten account for roughly a tenth. V was shortened by 1 base and J by 4 bases, with 7 bases between the two germline ends. Per germline, CDR1 PRHDT and CDR2 FYEKMQ (reference sequence). The CDR3 spans 14 residues. This same sample was also part of a study on T cells of mothers and their children. That publication notes: Per child, approximately 2.9 million TCR beta CDR3 reads were obtained, against over 9 million per mother.

The sequenced material came from blood. This sequence was found in a boy aged 5-17 years in good health. This chain joins TRBV13 and TRBJ1-4, with no clear D. CDR3 nucleotide sequence: TGTGCCAGCAGCTTAGCAGATAATAATGAAAAACTGTTTTTT. It specifies CASSLADNNEKLFF. Full variable domain (outside the CDR3, taken from reference TRBV13 and TRBJ1-4): AAGVIQSPRHLIKEKRETATLKCYPIPRHDTVYWYQQGPGQDPQFLISFYEKMQSDKGSIPDRFSAQQFSDYHSELNMSSLELGDSALYFCASSLADNNEKLFFGSGTQLSVL.